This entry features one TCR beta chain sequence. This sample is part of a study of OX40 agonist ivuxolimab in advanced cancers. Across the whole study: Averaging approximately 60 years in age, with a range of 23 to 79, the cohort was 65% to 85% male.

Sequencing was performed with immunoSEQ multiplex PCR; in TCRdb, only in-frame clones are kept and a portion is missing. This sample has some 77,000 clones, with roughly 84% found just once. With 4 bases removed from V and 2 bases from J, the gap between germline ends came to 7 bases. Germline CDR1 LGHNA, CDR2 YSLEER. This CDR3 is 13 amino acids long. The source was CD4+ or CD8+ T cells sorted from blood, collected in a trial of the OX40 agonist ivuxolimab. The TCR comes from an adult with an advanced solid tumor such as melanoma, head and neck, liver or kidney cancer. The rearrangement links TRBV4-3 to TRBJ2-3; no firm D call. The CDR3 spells CASSPESTDTQYF. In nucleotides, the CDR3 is TGCGCCAGCAGCCCGGAATCCACAGATACGCAGTATTTT.